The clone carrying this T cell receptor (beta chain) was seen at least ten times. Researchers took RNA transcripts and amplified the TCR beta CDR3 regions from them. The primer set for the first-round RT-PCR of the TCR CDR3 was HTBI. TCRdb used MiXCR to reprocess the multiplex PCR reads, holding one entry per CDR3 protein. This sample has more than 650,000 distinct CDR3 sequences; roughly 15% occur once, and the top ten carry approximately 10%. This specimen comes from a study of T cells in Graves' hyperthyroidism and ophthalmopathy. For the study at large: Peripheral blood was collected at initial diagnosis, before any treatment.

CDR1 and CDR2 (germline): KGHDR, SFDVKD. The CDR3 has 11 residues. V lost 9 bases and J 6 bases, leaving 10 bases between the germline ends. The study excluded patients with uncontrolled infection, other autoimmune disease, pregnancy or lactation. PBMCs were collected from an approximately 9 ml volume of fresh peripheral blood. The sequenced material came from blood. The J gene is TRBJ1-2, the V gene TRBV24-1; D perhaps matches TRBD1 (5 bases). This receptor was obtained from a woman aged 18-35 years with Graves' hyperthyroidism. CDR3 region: CATRDHNGYTF. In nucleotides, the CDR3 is TGTGCCACCCGGGACCACAATGGCTACACCTTC.